Each of the 29 T cell receptor beta chains below was sequenced from the same sample in a study of CD8+ T cells in alopecia areata. Researchers sorted pooled cutaneous lymph node cells on the basis of CD4, CD8alpha, NKG2D, NKG2ACE and other markers. Extraction of RNA preceded its reverse transcription into cDNA, which served as the sequencing template. Sequencing used immunoSEQ multiplex PCR; TCRdb keeps in-frame clones, though not all of them. The sample lists around 290,000 clones, none appearing once, the ten largest making up approximately 1.2%. The sample was CD4+ T cells sorted from a lymph node. These receptors all come from a C3H/HeJ mouse with alopecia areata. Mouse MHC haplotype: H2-k.

A note on this clone: The genes and germline here are from mouse. The CDR3 extends 4 residues past the end of the read, so its final part is completed from the germline J gene. This sequence joins TRBV13-3 and TRBJ2-1; D call uncertain. This CDR3 region has 13 residues. Germline CDR1 NNHDY, CDR2 SYVADS. V was clipped by 5 bases and J by 0 bases, with 6 bases between them. Partial CDR3 DNA: TGTGCCAGCAGACAGCATAACTATGCT. Protein product: CASRQHNYA. The whole CDR3 sequence reads CASRQHNYAEQFF.

This clone was counted between two and nine times. All gene names here are mouse names. CDR3 residues: CASSRLGAAEQFF. Partial CDR3 DNA: TGTGCCAGCAGTCGACTGGGGGCTGCT. V usage is TRBV5 and J usage is TRBJ2-1; TRBD2 aligns across 9 bases. The read terminates 4 residues ahead of where the CDR3 ends, so the germline J gene completes it. J lost 6 bases, V lost 6 bases, and 3 bases had no gene match. The CDR3 is 13 residues long. From germline, CDR1 is LGHNA and CDR2 YNLKQL (reference sequence).

Worth noting for this clone: Mouse gene names apply. The read terminates 3 residues ahead of where the CDR3 ends, so the germline J gene completes it. V gene TRBV13-1 combines with J gene TRBJ1-6; D not resolved. TRBJ1-6 is labeled an ORF, and its function is uncertain. V was pared by 3 bases and J by 7 bases, with 8 bases between. The CDR3 has 13 residues. Germline CDR1 and CDR2: NSHNY and SYGAGN. Here the CDR3 reads CASSGGLNSPLYF. The sequenced CDR3 bases are TGTGCCAGCAGTGGAGGGTTAAATTCGCCC.

Points on this clone: Genes here carry mouse names. The missing CDR3 end, 4 residues past where the read stops, is filled in from the germline J gene. The same CDR3 can be traced to other DNA sequences in this sample. The chain links TRBV5 to TRBJ2-7, with 10 bases identical to TRBD1. In germline, CDR1 is LGHNA, CDR2 YNLKQL (reference sequence). The CDR3 has 15 residues. Incomplete CDR3 DNA: TGTGCCAGCAGCCAAGAGGGGGACAGGGGATAT. Protein: CASSQEGDRGY. The whole CDR3 region reads CASSQEGDRGYEQYF.

This clone turned up a few times. Gene labels here are mouse ones. CDR3: CASSPGTGGIAETLYF. The part of the CDR3 DNA that was read is TGTGCCAGCAGTCCCGGGACAGGGGGCATCGCAGAA. This rearrangement joins TRBV13-3 to TRBJ2-3; 12 nucleotides line up with TRBD1. The read is 4 residues too short to cover the CDR3 end, so that end is filled in from the germline J gene. Looked up from germline, CDR1 is NNHDY and CDR2 is SYVADS. The CDR3 loop spans 16 amino acids. Germline trimming cut 4 bases from V and 3 bases from J; bases unmatched to any gene: 6.

This clone was counted a few times. The gene symbols are mouse symbols. The CDR3 end lies 4 residues beyond the end of the read and is filled in from the germline J gene. This same CDR3 is encoded by further DNA sequences in the sample. The V and J genes are TRBV5 and TRBJ2-7; a possible D gene is TRBD1 (6 bases). This CDR3 is 13 amino acids long. Germline-derived CDR1 and CDR2 are LGHNA and YNLKQL (reference sequence). The DNA read from the CDR3 is TGTGCCAGCAGCCAAGAAGGACAGTAT. This sequence encodes CASSQEGQY. The CDR3 in its entirety is CASSQEGQYEQYF.

There are a few counts of this clone. Mouse germline and gene names are used. Read sequence stops 3 residues before the CDR3 end, and the germline J gene provides the missing end. The rearrangement links TRBV1 to TRBJ1-6, with TRBD1 identical over 8 bases. TRBJ1-6 is recorded as an ORF, its role being uncertain. V shed 3 bases and J 0 bases; nucleotides not matched to a gene: 4. This CDR3 is 17 amino acids long. CDR1 and CDR2 (germline): NSQYPW, LRSPGD (reference sequence). CDR3 sequence: CTCSARTGNSYNSPLYF. The DNA read from the CDR3 is TGCACCTGCAGTGCCAGGACAGGGAATTCCTATAATTCGCCC.

On this clone itself: The gene symbols are mouse symbols. The CDR3 extends 4 residues past the end of the read, so its final part is completed from the germline J gene. This chain joins TRBV13-1 and TRBJ2-4; D might be TRBD1 (6 bases). Germline loops: CDR1 NSHNY, CDR2 SYGAGN. The CDR3 length is 14 residues. Trimming removed 0 bases at V and 3 bases at J, with 8 bases between. The CDR3 is CASSDVRGQNTLYF. Incomplete CDR3 DNA: TGTGCCAGCAGTGATGTCAGGGGCCAAAAC.

With regard to this clone: These gene names are mouse names. CDR3 amino acids: CASRLQGTNTGQLYF. The sequenced CDR3 bases are TGTGCCAGCAGACTACAGGGAACAAACACCGGG. This rearrangement joins TRBV19 to TRBJ2-2; possible D gene TRBD1, 6 bases. The read finishes 4 residues shy of the CDR3 end, and the germline J gene is used to complete it. The germline V and J ends were trimmed by 5 bases and 0 bases, with 11 bases remaining between them. In germline, CDR1 is FNHDT, CDR2 SITEND (reference sequence). The CDR3 sequence is 15 residues long.

This clone appeared a few times. Here the gene names and germline are mouse. This chain's CDR3 is CASSMDRVGTGQLYF. The CDR3 bases that were read are TGTGCCAGCAGTATGGACAGGGTCGGCACCGGG. V and J are TRBV19 and TRBJ2-2; 8 nucleotides match TRBD1. The CDR3 is cut off 4 residues early in the read; its end comes from the germline J gene. This CDR3 comprises 15 residues. V lost 2 bases and J lost 4; bases outside the gene matches: 4. Germline-derived CDR1 and CDR2 are FNHDT and SITEND (reference sequence).

This clone was seen a few times. Genes and germline are mouse. Coverage ceases 4 residues before the CDR3 finishes, and the germline J gene fills in the end. This specimen includes other DNA sequences encoding the same CDR3. The chain has TRBV1 and TRBJ2-3, with 7 bases identical to TRBD2. In germline, CDR1 is NSQYPW, CDR2 LRSPGD (reference sequence). This CDR3 is 14 amino acids long. V gave up 3 bases and J gave up 2 bases; unmatched junction bases: 2. CDR3 DNA (partial): TGCACCTGCAGTGCGGGGGGGATTGCAGAA. This sequence encodes CTCSAGGIAE. The whole CDR3 region reads CTCSAGGIAETLYF.

Concerning this clone itself: Gene names and germline refer to mouse. The CDR3 is cut off 4 residues early in the read; its end comes from the germline J gene. Distinct nucleotide sequences in the sample also encode this CDR3. V usage is TRBV5 and J usage is TRBJ2-3; the match to TRBD1 covers 7 bases. This CDR3 contains 16 residues. Trimming cost V 0 bases and J 0 bases; bases outside gene matches: 3. CDR1 is LGHNA, CDR2 YNLKQL, per germline (reference sequence). CDR3 DNA, as far as it was read: TGTGCCAGCAGCCAAGATGGGACAGCTAGTGCAGAA. Translating gives CASSQDGTASAE. The entire CDR3 protein reads CASSQDGTASAETLYF.

This clone was recorded a few times. Genes and germline come from the mouse. The read stops 4 residues short of the end of the CDR3; the missing end is completed from the germline J gene. V and J are TRBV1 and TRBJ2-3; 7 nucleotides agree with TRBD2. V gave up 3 bases and J gave up 0 bases; unmatched junction bases: 6. The CDR3 is 16 amino acids. Germline V gene lookup returns CDR1 NSQYPW and CDR2 LRSPGD (reference sequence). The sequenced CDR3 bases are TGCACCTGCAGTGCCCTCCGACTGGGTAGTGCAGAA. It yields the protein CTCSALRLGSAE. The entire CDR3 protein is CTCSALRLGSAETLYF.

This clone was seen a few times. The gene names here belong to mouse. Read coverage stops 4 residues before the CDR3 terminus; the germline J gene supplies the remainder. The rearrangement joins TRBV13-3 to TRBJ2-1; 11 bases line up with TRBD2. The CDR3 contains 18 residues. After removal of 1 base from V and 1 base from J, the junction contained 7 bases not matched to a gene. CDR1 and CDR2 from the germline V gene are NNHDY and SYVADS. The CDR3 loop reads CASSDNGGLGVNYAEQFF. The covered CDR3 bases are TGTGCCAGCAGTGATAATGGGGGACTGGGGGTGAACTATGCT.

This clone appeared a few times. Gene names are the mouse ones. The read terminates 4 residues before the CDR3 end, so the remaining end is supplied by the germline J gene. Other DNA sequences in this sample translate to the same CDR3. The rearrangement uses TRBV1 and TRBJ2-1; TRBD2 matches 10 bases. The CDR3 runs to 16 residues. Trimming at V came to 4 bases and at J to 0 bases, leaving 3 bases not matched to a gene. Per the germline V gene, CDR1 is NSQYPW and CDR2 is LRSPGD (reference sequence). The CDR3 spells CTCSGGTGVNYAEQFF. CDR3 bases read: TGCACCTGCAGTGGAGGGACTGGGGTTAACTATGCT.

This clone came up a few times. Gene names refer to mouse genes. The read comes to an end 4 residues before the CDR3 does, leaving the germline J gene to fill in the end. This sequence joins TRBV5 and TRBJ1-1, with D possibly TRBD1 on 6 matching bases. Germline lookup yields CDR1 LGHNA and CDR2 YNLKQL (reference sequence). Trimming pared 5 bases from V and 0 bases from J, leaving 10 bases between. This CDR3 is built from 14 residues. The CDR3 DNA, read in part, is TGTGCCAGCAGCTGGACAGATGCAAACACA. This encodes CASSWTDANT. The entire CDR3 protein reads CASSWTDANTEVFF.

With respect to this clone: Gene and germline names: mouse. The read comes to an end 4 residues before the CDR3 does, leaving the germline J gene to fill in the end. The V call is TRBV13-3, the J call TRBJ2-2; 10 bases match TRBD2. The CDR3 runs to 15 residues. Germline V gives CDR1 NNHDY, CDR2 SYVADS. The J segment lost 2 bases and the V segment lost 6 bases, leaving 4 bases of the junction unmatched. CDR3 DNA, as far as it was read: TGTGCCAGCACCTGGGGGGGCGGTAACACCGGG. The encoded protein is CASTWGGGNTG. The entire CDR3 sequence reads CASTWGGGNTGQLYF.

As for this clone: Gene names are mouse gene names. Read data end 4 residues before the CDR3 end; the end is taken from the germline J gene. This chain links TRBV14 with TRBJ2-1; 11 bases match TRBD2. The CDR3 is 15 amino acids. Per the germline V gene, CDR1 is SGHDT and CDR2 is FRDEAV. The CDR3 is CASSLYRDWGAEQFF. The CDR3 DNA, read in part, is TGTGCCAGCAGCCTATACCGGGACTGGGGGGCT. The full variable domain, its missing parts supplied by reference TRBV14 and TRBJ2-1, is EAGVTQSPRYAVLQEGQAVSFWCDPISGHDTLYWYQQPRDQGPQLLVYFRDEAVIDNSQLPSDRFSAVRPKGTNSTLKIQSAKQGDTATYLCASSLYRDWGAEQFFGPGTRLTVL.

This clone has a handful of counts. Mouse gene names and germline throughout. The read terminates 4 residues before the CDR3 end, so the remaining end is supplied by the germline J gene. The V and J genes are TRBV13-2 and TRBJ2-7; D is unresolved. The CDR3 is made up of 12 amino acids. Germline assignment: CDR1 NNHNN and CDR2 SYGAGS (reference sequence). Trimming cost V 0 bases and J 2 bases, with 3 bases left between them. CDR3 amino acids: CASGDVAYEQYF. The DNA read from the CDR3 is TGTGCCAGCGGTGATGTGGCCTAT.

As to this clone: Genes here carry mouse names. The read terminates 4 residues before the CDR3 end, so the remaining end is supplied by the germline J gene. Additional DNA sequences in this sample encode the identical CDR3. V usage is TRBV19 and J usage is TRBJ2-2, with 7 bases fitting TRBD2. The CDR3 is 15 residues long. V was pared by 4 bases and J by 1 base, with 4 bases of the junction left unmatched. From germline, CDR1 is FNHDT and CDR2 SITEND (reference sequence). The part of the CDR3 DNA that was read is TGTGCCAGCAGTCCCAACTGGGGAAACACCGGG. Its translation is CASSPNWGNTG. The entire CDR3 is CASSPNWGNTGQLYF.

In this sample, this clone turned up a few times. The genes and germline here are from mouse. The read comes to an end 4 residues before the CDR3 does, leaving the germline J gene to fill in the end. The chain links TRBV21 to TRBJ2-1; TRBD1 matches 7 bases. TRBV21 is an open reading frame whose function is uncertain. This CDR3 comprises 15 residues. V shed 3 bases, J shed 1 base, and the junction held 3 bases outside the gene matches. The sequenced part of the CDR3 DNA is TGTGCTAGCAGTCACCCGACAGGGAACTATGCT. It encodes CASSHPTGNYA. The whole CDR3 sequence reads CASSHPTGNYAEQFF.

This clone turned up a few times. Mouse names are used for the genes. The sequenced fragment ends 4 residues before the CDR3 boundary, so the rest is inferred from the germline J gene. The rearrangement uses TRBV19 and TRBJ2-3; 8 bases are a match to TRBD2. Germline-derived CDR1 and CDR2 are FNHDT and SITEND (reference sequence). The CDR3 is 16 amino acids. The junction had 9 bases not matched to a gene; V was cut back by 6 bases and J by 0 bases. The CDR3 DNA, read in part, is TGTGCCAGCACCGTCGACTGGGGATCTAGTGCAGAA. It translates to CASTVDWGSSAE. The whole CDR3 sequence is CASTVDWGSSAETLYF.

This clone occurred a few times. This sequence may be a read error, since a much larger clone differs from it by one base. Gene names are the mouse ones. The CDR3 end lies 4 residues beyond the end of the read and is filled in from the germline J gene. V is TRBV19 and J is TRBJ1-1; D gene ambiguous. There are 13 residues in the CDR3. CDR1 FNHDT and CDR2 SITEND come from the germline V gene (reference sequence). V lost 5 bases to trimming and J lost 0 bases, with 8 bases between them. Partial CDR3 DNA: TGTGCCAGCAGCCACGGACAGAACACA. Translating it yields CASSHGQNT. The complete CDR3 protein is CASSHGQNTEVFF.

With respect to this clone: Genes here carry mouse names. CDR3 DNA, as far as it was read: TGTGCCAGCAGTGAAGTGTCAGTTAACCAAGAC. Its protein product is CASSEVSVNQD. The whole CDR3 sequence reads CASSEVSVNQDTQYF. V and J are TRBV13-3 and TRBJ2-5; D uncertain. The CDR3 end is not reached by the read, which stops 4 residues before it; the germline J gene fills it in. This CDR3 comprises 15 residues. Germline CDR1 NNHDY, CDR2 SYVADS. Between the trimmed V and J ends, which lost 2 bases and 0 bases, there was a span of 10 bases.

In regard to this clone: Gene names and germline match the mouse. The read terminates 4 residues ahead of where the CDR3 ends, so the germline J gene completes it. The chain employs TRBV1 and TRBJ1-2; 11 bases are shared with TRBD1. Germline V gives CDR1 NSQYPW, CDR2 LRSPGD (reference sequence). This CDR3 comprises 15 residues. Trimming at V came to 3 bases and at J to 4 bases, leaving 4 bases not matched to a gene. The part of the CDR3 DNA that was read is TGCACCTGCAGTGCCCGGGACAGGGGGACCTCC. Translating it yields CTCSARDRGTS. Given in full, the CDR3 is CTCSARDRGTSDYTF.

This clone has a handful of counts. Gene names and germline match the mouse. The read terminates 4 residues ahead of where the CDR3 ends, so the germline J gene completes it. The J gene is TRBJ1-2, the V gene TRBV1; the match to TRBD1 covers 8 bases. The CDR3 is 14 amino acids. V shed 3 bases and J 3 bases; nucleotides not matched to a gene: 3. The germline V gene has CDR1 NSQYPW and CDR2 LRSPGD (reference sequence). CDR3 DNA, as far as it was read: TGCACCTGCAGTGCCCGGACAGGGCACTCC. Encoded protein: CTCSARTGHS. The full CDR3 sequence reads CTCSARTGHSDYTF.

A few counts support this clone. Genes here carry mouse names. Other DNA variants within this sample encode the same CDR3. CDR3 DNA (partial): TGTGCCAGCAGAGCAGGGGTCGCT. The encoded protein is CASRAGVA. In full, the CDR3 is CASRAGVAEQFF. V and J are TRBV13-1 and TRBJ2-1; D is possibly TRBD1 (6 bases). The CDR3 goes on 4 residues after the read ends, and that part is filled in from the germline J gene. Germline loops: CDR1 NSHNY, CDR2 SYGAGN. The CDR3 loop spans 12 amino acids.

Turning to this clone: Genes and germline are mouse. From the germline J gene comes the end of the CDR3, since the read stops 4 residues before it. The chain combines TRBV31 with TRBJ1-2, with D maybe TRBD1 (6 bases). V was cut by 3 bases and J by 1 base, with 12 bases left in between. The CDR3 totals 14 residues. The germline gives CDR1 GKSSPN, CDR2 SITVG. CDR3 in amino acids: CAWRRTAINSDYTF. The CDR3 DNA, read in part, is TGTGCCTGGAGGAGGACAGCTATAAACTCC.

This clone was seen ten or more times. Mouse names are used for the genes. The read gets to within 4 residues of the CDR3 end, and the germline J gene fills in the rest. The rearrangement joins TRBV17 to TRBJ2-1; TRBD2 might be the D (6 bases). This CDR3 is built from 15 residues. V gave up 3 bases and J gave up 1 base, with 10 bases separating them. CDR1 and CDR2 from the germline V gene are MNHDT and YYDKIL. The CDR3 bases that were read are TGTGCTAGCAGTAGTCCTGGGGTCAACTATGCT. As protein: CASSSPGVNYA. The whole CDR3 protein is CASSSPGVNYAEQFF. Using reference TRBV17 and TRBJ2-1 for the parts outside the CDR3, the full variable domain is DTTVKQNPRYKLARVGKPVNLICSQTMNHDTMYWYQKKPNQAPKLLLFYYDKILNREADTFEKFQSSRPNNSFCSLYIGSAGLEYSAMYLCASSSPGVNYAEQFFGPGTRLTVL.